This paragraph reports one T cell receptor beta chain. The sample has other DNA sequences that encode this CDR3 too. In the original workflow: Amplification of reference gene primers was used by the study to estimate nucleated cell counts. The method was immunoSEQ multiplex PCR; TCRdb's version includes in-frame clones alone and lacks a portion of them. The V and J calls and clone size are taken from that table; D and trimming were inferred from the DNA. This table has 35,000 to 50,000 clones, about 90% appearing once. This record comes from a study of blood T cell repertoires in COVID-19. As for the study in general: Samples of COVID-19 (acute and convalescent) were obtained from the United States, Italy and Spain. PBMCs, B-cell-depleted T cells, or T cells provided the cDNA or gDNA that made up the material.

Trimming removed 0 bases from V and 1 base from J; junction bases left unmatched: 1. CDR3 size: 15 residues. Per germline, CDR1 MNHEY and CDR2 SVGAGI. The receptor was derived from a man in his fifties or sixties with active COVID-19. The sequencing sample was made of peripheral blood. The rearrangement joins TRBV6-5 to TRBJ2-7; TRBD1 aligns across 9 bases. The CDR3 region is CASSYSTGGSYEQYF. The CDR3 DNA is TGTGCCAGCAGTTACTCGACAGGGGGGTCCTACGAGCAGTACTTC.